The rows below give T cell receptor beta chains drawn from one sample of a study of technical replicates of blood from a handful of donors. TCRdb's copy holds only in-frame clones and misses some; the assay was immunoSEQ multiplex PCR. Altogether approximately 73,000 clones are present, 85% to 95% being singletons, with the ten largest covering roughly 0.25%. The sample consisted of T cells isolated from PBMCs. The receptors derive from a human donor in good health. Each CDR3 is given with its conserved first and last residue. A D gene is named only where the DNA matches it firmly. A row's size may be missing; if present it is once, few, many or a size class.

abundance	v_gene	d_gene	j_gene	CDR3nt	CDR3aa
.	TRBV15	.	TRBJ1-2	TGTGCCACCAGCGGAGGGGGAACAGGGAAGCTCTATGGCTACACCTTC	CATSGGGTGKLYGYTF
.	TRBV19	TRBD2	TRBJ2-2	TGTGCCAGTACTTACGGGGGGGTGAACACCGGGGAGCTGTTTTTT	CASTYGGVNTGELFF
.	TRBV13	.	TRBJ2-3	TGTGCCAGCAGCCGTACACAGGCCACAGATACGCAGTATTTT	CASSRTQATDTQYF
once	TRBV9	TRBD2	TRBJ2-1	TGTGCCAGCAGCGTAGCCTCCGTTAGCGGGAGGGCCTACTCCTACAATGAGCAGTTCTTC	CASSVASVSGRAYSYNEQFF
.	TRBV28	.	TRBJ2-1	TGTGCCAGCAGTTCGGCTAGCGCCGGCTCCTACAATGAGCAGTTCTTC	CASSSASAGSYNEQFF
.	TRBV7-8	.	TRBJ2-3	TGTGCCAGCAGCCACTCTATCACAGATACGCAGTATTTT	CASSHSITDTQYF
.	TRBV6-5	.	TRBJ2-7	TGTGCCAGCAGTTACTCAGGAGGGTCCTACGAGCAGTACTTC	CASSYSGGSYEQYF
.	TRBV15	TRBD1	TRBJ1-2	TGTGCCACCAGCGTGACAGGGGCCGGGATCTATGGCTACACCTTC	CATSVTGAGIYGYTF
.	TRBV10-1	.	TRBJ2-7	TGCGCCAGCAGTGAGTCGATCCAGGGTGGGTCCTACGAGCAGTACTTC	CASSESIQGGSYEQYF
.	TRBV7-2	.	TRBJ1-2	TGTGCCAGCAGAGACAGTCGGGGGATAAACTATGGCTACACCTTC	CASRDSRGINYGYTF
.	TRBV5-6	TRBD1	TRBJ1-2	TGTGCCAGCAGCTTAAACCACGGGACAGGGCGTTATGGCTACACCTTC	CASSLNHGTGRYGYTF
.	TRBV6-5	.	TRBJ1-6	TGTGCCAGCAGTTACCAGCCAGGGGCAGGGAATTCACCCCTCCACTTT	CASSYQPGAGNSPLHF
.	TRBV19	.	TRBJ2-7	TGTGCCAGTAGTATTACGTCAGAGGACAGCGCACAGTACTTC	CASSITSEDSAQYF
.	TRBV28	.	TRBJ1-1	TGTGCCAGCAAGGGGGGGCCGGTTCACACTGAAGCTTTCTTT	CASKGGPVHTEAFF
.	TRBV6-1	.	TRBJ2-7	TGTGCCAGCAGAGGGACAATAGGAGACGACGAGCAGTACTTC	CASRGTIGDDEQYF
.	TRBV4-2	.	TRBJ1-2	TGTGCCAGCAGCCAAGTTCCTGCAGGGTTGGACTATGGCTACACCTTC	CASSQVPAGLDYGYTF
once	TRBV7-2	TRBD2	TRBJ2-1	TGTGCCAGCAGCTTAGGACTAGCGAATCGCAATGAGCAGTTCTTC	CASSLGLANRNEQFF
.	TRBV7-9	.	TRBJ2-3	TGTGCCAGCAGCCCCCGCCAGGGGGGAACAGATACGCAGTATTTT	CASSPRQGGTDTQYF
.	TRBV27	.	TRBJ2-7	TGTGCCAGCAGACAGACGAATAGGGGCGAGCAGTACTTC	CASRQTNRGEQYF
once	TRBV4-1	.	TRBJ1-5	TGCGCCAGCAGCCGAACCGGAGGACCGGGAGATCAGCCCCAGCATTTT	CASSRTGGPGDQPQHF
.	TRBV19	.	TRBJ1-1	TGTGCCAGTAGTATGAACAGGGTAGGGAACACTGAAGCTTTCTTT	CASSMNRVGNTEAFF
.	TRBV9	.	TRBJ2-7	TGTGCCAGCAGCGTAGGTGAGGACACCTACGAGCAGTACTTC	CASSVGEDTYEQYF
.	TRBV9	.	TRBJ2-7	TGTGCCAGCAGCCCCCCGGGGGAGGCTAGGTTATCCTACGAGCAGTACTTC	CASSPPGEARLSYEQYF
.	TRBV29-1	.	TRBJ1-2	TGCAGCGTTAACCAGGCTAACTATGGCTACACCTTC	CSVNQANYGYTF
.	TRBV28	.	TRBJ2-7	TGTGCCAGCACCTTTGGGGGGTCGATCTCCTACGAGCAGTACTTC	CASTFGGSISYEQYF
.	TRBV9	.	TRBJ1-1	TGTGCCAGCAGCGGAACAGGGTTTGGCACTGAAGCTTTCTTT	CASSGTGFGTEAFF
.	TRBV5-4	.	TRBJ1-1	TGTGCCAGCAGCTTGGATCCCTCAGGTAACACTGAAGCTTTCTTT	CASSLDPSGNTEAFF
.	TRBV6-5	.	TRBJ2-7	TGTGCCAGCAGTTACTTGGCAGGAACCTACGAGCAGTACTTC	CASSYLAGTYEQYF
.	TRBV2	TRBD1	TRBJ1-1	TGTGCCAGCAGTGAAGTGGGGCAGGGGGGAGAAGCTTTCTTT	CASSEVGQGGEAFF
.	TRBV28	.	TRBJ1-5	TGTGCCAGCATGAAGGGGGTCTCCCGACAGCCCCAGCATTTT	CASMKGVSRQPQHF
.	TRBV5-1	.	TRBJ1-2	TGCGCCAGCAGCTTGGCCCCCAGGGTGGCCCAATATGGCTACACCTTC	CASSLAPRVAQYGYTF
.	TRBV5-1	.	TRBJ2-1	TGCGCCAGCAGCTTAGAAACGCAGGGGTCTGGTGAGCAGTTCTTC	CASSLETQGSGEQFF
.	TRBV9	TRBD2	TRBJ2-3	TGTGCCAGCAGCGTAGCCCCCCTTGCGGGGGGGTTGGATACGCAGTATTTT	CASSVAPLAGGLDTQYF
.	TRBV5-4	TRBD1	TRBJ1-6	TGTGCCAGCAGCGACTCCGGGACAGGGTGGTATTCACCCCTCCACTTT	CASSDSGTGWYSPLHF
few	TRBV7-3	.	TRBJ1-1	TGTGCCAGCAGCTTACAGGGGCTGAACACTGAAGCTTTCTTT	CASSLQGLNTEAFF
.	TRBV5-1	.	TRBJ2-7	TGCGCCAGCAGCCGTTCTCAGGGGAGATCCTACGAGCAGTACTTC	CASSRSQGRSYEQYF
.	TRBV10-3	.	TRBJ2-1	TGTGCCATCAGTGAACCGGGGGGCGGACTCAATGAGCAGTTCTTC	CAISEPGGGLNEQFF
.	TRBV28	TRBD1	TRBJ2-1	TGTGCCAGCAGTTCGACGCACACGGGACAGGGTCTCTACAATGAGCAGTTCTTC	CASSSTHTGQGLYNEQFF
.	TRBV10-2	.	TRBJ1-2	TGCGCCAGCAGGGCCAGGGATACCTATGGCTACACCTTC	CASRARDTYGYTF
.	TRBV5-1	TRBD1	TRBJ1-1	TGCGCCAGCAGCTTCTCGACAGGGGTTGCTGAAGCTTTCTTT	CASSFSTGVAEAFF
.	TRBV5-4	TRBD1	TRBJ1-2	TGTGCCAGCAGCTTTTCCGTTTCCAGGGGGGTTGACTATGGCTACACCTTC	CASSFSVSRGVDYGYTF
.	TRBV6-5	.	TRBJ1-2	TGTGCCAGCAGTTACCGGGCATCGGGAGGCTACACCTTC	CASSYRASGGYTF
.	TRBV27	.	TRBJ1-5	TGTGCCAGCAGTTTATCCCCGAGTAGCAATCAGCCCCAGCATTTT	CASSLSPSSNQPQHF
.	TRBV13	.	TRBJ2-3	TGTGCCAGCAGCTTTTACAGGGTCACAGATACGCAGTATTTT	CASSFYRVTDTQYF
.	TRBV5-1	TRBD1	TRBJ1-5	TGCGCCAGCAGCTTAAGGAGGGGGCGGACGAGCAATCAGCCCCAGCATTTT	CASSLRRGRTSNQPQHF
.	TRBV7-6	TRBD1	TRBJ2-7	TGTGCCAGCAGCTCGGGGACAGGGGGTACCTACGAGCAGTACTTC	CASSSGTGGTYEQYF
.	TRBV2	TRBD1	TRBJ2-1	TGTGCCAGCAGCGTTAGGACAGGGGTGTACAATGAGCAGTTCTTC	CASSVRTGVYNEQFF
.	TRBV7-9	.	TRBJ2-7	TGTGCCAGCAGCTATAGATTCGAGCAGTACTTC	CASSYRFEQYF
.	TRBV4-2	.	TRBJ2-1	TGTGCCAGCAGCCAAGGCGAAGATGAGCAGTTCTTC	CASSQGEDEQFF
.	TRBV15	TRBD2	TRBJ2-1	TGTGCCACCAGCAGACCGACTAGCGGGGCTTACAATGAGCAGTTCTTC	CATSRPTSGAYNEQFF
.	TRBV27	.	TRBJ1-3	TGTGCCAGCTCGGCCGGGCGGATTGAGGGTAACTCTGGAAACACCATATATTTT	CASSAGRIEGNSGNTIYF
.	TRBV27	.	TRBJ2-3	TGTGCCAGCAGTTTGACGTCGCGGCCGACAGATACGCAGTATTTT	CASSLTSRPTDTQYF
.	TRBV5-6	.	TRBJ2-7	TGTGCCAGCAGCTTGGCCATCAGGGGAGCTTTCGAGCAGTACTTC	CASSLAIRGAFEQYF
.	TRBV29-1	.	TRBJ2-1	TGCAGCGTTGAGACTAGATCGTCCTACAATGAGCAGTTCTTC	CSVETRSSYNEQFF
.	TRBV12-5	TRBD2	TRBJ2-1	TGTGCTAGCGGGGGGGGTTTAGATGAGCAGTTCTTC	CASGGGLDEQFF
.	TRBV11-2	TRBD2	TRBJ2-5	TGTGCCAGCAGCTTACCCGGGACTAATCAAGAGACCCAGTACTTC	CASSLPGTNQETQYF
.	TRBV11-2	.	TRBJ1-1	TGTGCCAGCAGCTTCCTGACCTCGACCCGGGGAGCTTTCTTT	CASSFLTSTRGAFF
.	TRBV7-8	.	TRBJ2-3	TGTGCCAGCAGCTTACCTCCGGGTGGGGCGTACACAGATACGCAGTATTTT	CASSLPPGGAYTDTQYF